This record looks at one T cell receptor (beta chain) sequence and its context. Its antigen is not known. PCR primers comprised 60 Vbeta and 13 Jbeta primers. Only in-frame clones appear in the TCRdb table, and some are missing; sequencing was by immunoSEQ multiplex PCR. The data show 210,000 or so clones, around three quarters seen once. This sample was included in a study of cytomegalovirus exposure and HLA in healthy donors. Overall study results and limits: Whilst most TCR sequences proved rare, a subset of public TCRs occurred across many donors. The HLA-A and HLA-B alleles of most subjects were reportedly predicted accurately from TCR beta sequences. Listed as cytomegalovirus-associated were 150 to 200 TCR beta chains.

Trimming took 5 bases from V and 0 from J, leaving 11 bases between them. This CDR3 is 14 amino acids long. CDR1 and CDR2 (germline): SGHAT, FQNNGV. This chain joins TRBV11-2 and TRBJ2-7; the D gene is possibly TRBD2 (5 bases). The receptor was derived from a man aged 40-49 years in good health and CMV-seronegative. Material: PBMCs. The CDR3 sequence: CASSGLRGSYEQYF. CDR3 in DNA: TGTGCCAGCAGCGGACTTCGAGGCTCCTACGAGCAGTACTTC.